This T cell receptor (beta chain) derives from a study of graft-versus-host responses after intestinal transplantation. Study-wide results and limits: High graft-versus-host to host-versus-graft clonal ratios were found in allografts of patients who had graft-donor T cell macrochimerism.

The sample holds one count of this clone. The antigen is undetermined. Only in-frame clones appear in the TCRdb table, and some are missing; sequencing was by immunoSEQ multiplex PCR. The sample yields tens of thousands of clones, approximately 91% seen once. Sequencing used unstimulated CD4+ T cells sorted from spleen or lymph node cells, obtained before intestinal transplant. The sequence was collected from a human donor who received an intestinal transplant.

The CDR3 DNA is TGTGCCAGCAGTTTATCGCCGGGACAGGGCTACGAGCAGTACTTC. Translating it yields CASSLSPGQGYEQYF. V is TRBV28 and J is TRBJ2-7; 9 bases align to TRBD1. Per the germline V gene, CDR1 is MDHEN and CDR2 is SYDVKM. The J segment lost 3 bases and the V segment lost 1 base, leaving 4 bases of the junction unmatched. This CDR3 has 15 residues.